This T cell receptor beta chain was profiled in a study of chemoradiotherapy in HPV16-positive cancers. Findings and caveats of the study: Candidate HPV-specific clones and E7-related TCR motifs grew in tumor during treatment.

Concerning this clone: Its antigen is currently unknown.

Measured with immunoSEQ multiplex PCR; TCRdb has only the in-frame clones, and not every one. The top ten clones hold around 0.99% of a sample with 10,000 to 15,000 clones, more than 60% of them seen once. Looked up from germline, CDR1 is KGHSH and CDR2 is LQKENI. With 6 bases removed from V and 3 bases from J, the gap between germline ends came to 15 bases. The CDR3 is made up of 15 amino acids. Sampling was carried out from a patient who underwent chemoradiotherapy. This TCR was sampled from a human donor with HPV-associated anogenital cancer. The chain is built from TRBV18 and TRBJ2-1, with D uncertain. DNA of the CDR3: TGTGCCAGCTCGTCAGTCGGGCATAACTACAATGAGCAGTTCTTC. This encodes CASSSVGHNYNEQFF.